These 20 T cell receptor beta chains were sequenced from one sample in a study of blood T cell repertoires in COVID-19. Measured with immunoSEQ multiplex PCR; TCRdb has only the in-frame clones, and not every one. The sample records over 90,000 clones, about 87% being singletons. Sequenced sample: peripheral blood. These receptors all come from a human donor in a cohort sampled during active COVID-19.

The rearrangement joins TRBV4-3 to TRBJ2-1; 8 bases line up with TRBD2. The V gene's germline CDR1 is LGHNA and CDR2 YSLEER. This CDR3 contains 17 residues. V lost 1 base to trimming and J lost 1 base; unmatched junction nucleotides: 6. CDR3 protein: CASSQGAGGGSYNEQFF. CDR3 sequence (DNA): TGCGCCAGCAGCCAAGGCGCGGGGGGAGGGTCCTACAATGAGCAGTTCTTC.

This chain joins TRBV6-6 and TRBJ1-1; no definite D call. Germline V gene sequence: CDR1 MNHNY, CDR2 SVGAGI (reference sequence). The V end was cut by 5 bases, the J end by 0 bases, with 16 bases between. This CDR3 is built from 16 residues. CDR3 nucleotides: TGTGCCAGCAGTCCGAGGCATTACGAGATGAACACTGAAGCTTTCTTT. Residues: CASSPRHYEMNTEAFF.

The V gene is TRBV6-1, the J gene TRBJ2-7; the D gene is possibly TRBD2 (5 bases). This CDR3 spans 13 amino acids. From germline, CDR1 is MNHNS and CDR2 SASEGT. The V end lost 2 bases, the J end lost 2 bases, and 7 bases lay between the germline ends. In DNA form, the CDR3 reads TGTGCCAGCAGTGAAACCGGGACCTACGAGCAGTACTTC. Translation: CASSETGTYEQYF.

In this sample, this clone turned up a few times. CDR3 bases: TGTGCCAGCAGCCCCCACACGGGAGTTTTCGCAGATACGCAGTATTTT. Protein: CASSPHTGVFADTQYF. This chain joins TRBV11-2 and TRBJ2-3; maybe TRBD2 (6 bases). Germline V gene data show CDR1 as SGHAT and CDR2 as FQNNGV. CDR3 length: 16 amino acids. The V end lost 5 bases, the J end lost 4 bases, and 19 bases lay between the germline ends. Drawing the rest from reference TRBV11-2 and TRBJ2-3, the complete variable domain is EAGVAQSPRYKIIEKRQSVAFWCNPISGHATLYWYQQILGQGPKLLIQFQNNGVVDDSQLPKDRFSAERLKGVDSTLKIQPAKLEDSAVYLCASSPHTGVFADTQYFGPGTRLTVL.

This clone occurred a few times. The chain links TRBV3-1 (or the pseudogene TRBV3-2) to TRBJ1-5; D perhaps matches TRBD1 (5 bases). Germline assignment: CDR1 LGHDT and CDR2 YNNKEL (reference sequence). The length of the CDR3 is 15 residues. Trimming stripped 0 bases from V and 8 bases from J, with 14 bases between. CDR3 sequence (DNA): TGTGCCAGCAGCCAAGATGGGGACTTAAGGGAGCCCCAGCATTTT. Its protein is CASSQDGDLREPQHF.

The chain links TRBV5-1 to TRBJ2-2; 12 nucleotides line up with TRBD2. This CDR3 is 17 amino acids long. V shed 3 bases, J shed 3 bases, and the junction held 6 bases outside the gene matches. CDR1 and CDR2 (germline): SGHRS, YFSETQ. This chain's CDR3 is CASSSWTSGKDTGELFF. The CDR3, as DNA: TGCGCCAGCAGCTCCTGGACTAGCGGGAAGGACACCGGGGAGCTGTTTTTT.

The rearrangement uses TRBV27 and TRBJ2-1; TRBD1 might be the D (6 bases). Germline V gene lookup returns CDR1 MNHEY and CDR2 SMNVEV (reference sequence). The CDR3 length is 18 residues. V was cut by 6 bases and J by 4 bases, with 25 bases left in between. CDR3 bases: TGTGCCAGCAGCCAAACCCCCTGGCTAGGGGGAGCTTACAATGAGCAGTTCTTC. It yields the protein CASSQTPWLGGAYNEQFF.

V gene TRBV5-5 combines with J gene TRBJ1-5; possibly TRBD1 for D (6 bases). The CDR3 extends over 14 amino acids. Germline V gives CDR1 SGHKS, CDR2 YYEKEE (reference sequence). The ends were cut back, 4 bases at V and 1 base at J, with 9 bases in the middle. In nucleotides, the CDR3 is TGTGCCAGCAGCCCTGACAGGAGCAATCAGCCCCAGCATTTT. Translation gives CASSPDRSNQPQHF.

The chain links TRBV10-3 to TRBJ1-4; 7 bases agree with TRBD1. After removal of 4 bases from V and 7 bases from J, the junction contained 12 bases not matched to a gene. The length of the CDR3 is 16 residues. Germline V gene sequence: CDR1 ENHRY, CDR2 SYGVKD. The chain's CDR3 is CAISGGQESLSEKLFF. CDR3 nucleotides: TGTGCCATCAGTGGAGGACAGGAGAGTCTTAGTGAAAAACTGTTTTTT.

The rearrangement uses TRBV28 and TRBJ2-3; D gene unclear. The CDR3 length is 13 residues. Germline lookup yields CDR1 MDHEN and CDR2 SYDVKM. Deletions cut 7 bases from V and 6 bases from J, with 14 bases between. CDR3 nucleotides: TGTGCCAGCAACCCAAACGTGAGGGATACGCAGTATTTT. This translates into CASNPNVRDTQYF.

The J gene is TRBJ1-4, the V gene TRBV5-5; D unresolved. The CDR3 loop spans 13 amino acids. The germline CDR1 and CDR2 sequences are SGHKS and YYEKEE (reference sequence). V was trimmed by 0 bases and J by 8 bases, leaving 8 bases between them. The CDR3 sequence: CASSLVTVEKLFF. The CDR3 DNA reads TGTGCCAGCAGCTTGGTAACAGTCGAAAAACTGTTTTTT.

This clone is a singleton in its sample. Here the CDR3 reads CASSFIGGNTQYF. CDR3 DNA sequence: TGTGCCAGCAGCTTTATAGGAGGGAATACGCAGTATTTT. The chain employs TRBV7-2 and TRBJ2-3; D may be TRBD2 (6 bases). Trimming took 3 bases from V and 7 from J, leaving 11 bases between them. The CDR3 length is 13 residues. CDR1 is SGHTA, CDR2 FQGNSA, per germline.

This clone was recorded once. The V and J genes are TRBV29-1 and TRBJ1-2; weak D call: TRBD1 (6 bases). CDR1 and CDR2 (germline): SQVTM, ANQGSEA. The V and J ends lost 6 bases and 3 bases respectively, with 14 bases between them. The CDR3 is 13 residues long. The CDR3 reads CSVKEGGDYGYTF. CDR3 coding DNA: TGCAGCGTAAAGGAGGGGGGGGACTATGGCTACACCTTC.

The rearrangement joins TRBV3-1 (or the pseudogene TRBV3-2) to TRBJ1-5; D ambiguous. V was cut by 6 bases and J by 6 bases, with 15 bases left in between. Germline CDR1 and CDR2: LGHDT and YNNKEL (reference sequence). This CDR3 comprises 14 residues. CDR3 sequence: CASSKTERSQPQHF. CDR3 sequence (DNA): TGTGCCAGCAGTAAGACCGAGCGGAGTCAGCCCCAGCATTTT.

The genes are TRBV23-1 and TRBJ1-5; TRBD1 agrees at 9 bases. TRBV23-1 is treated as an ORF (open reading frame) with a function not yet certain. With 2 bases clipped from V and 1 base from J, the junction kept 9 bases outside the gene matches. The CDR3 runs 18 residues. In DNA, the CDR3 is TGCGCCAGCAGTCAAGTTAGAGAGACAGGGGGAAGCAATCAGCCCCAGCATTTT. It translates to CASSQVRETGGSNQPQHF.

V gene TRBV13 combines with J gene TRBJ2-3, with D unclear. V lost 2 bases to trimming and J lost 5 bases, with 8 bases between them. Germline V gene lookup returns CDR1 PRHDT and CDR2 FYEKMQ (reference sequence). The CDR3 has 13 amino acids. The CDR3 spells CASSLRGVDTQYF. The CDR3 region has the DNA TGTGCCAGCAGCTTAAGAGGAGTAGATACGCAGTATTTT.

The J gene is TRBJ2-5, the V gene TRBV18; D may be TRBD1 (9 bases). The germline CDR1 and CDR2 sequences are KGHSH and LQKENI. Trimming left V 2 bases short and J 5 bases short, with 30 bases between. This CDR3 has 20 residues. CDR3 sequence reads: CASSPYTGGVEKRERETQYF. The DNA for the CDR3 is TGTGCCAGCTCACCATACACAGGGGGCGTTGAGAAGCGGGAGAGGGAGACCCAGTACTTC.

V gene TRBV5-6 combines with J gene TRBJ2-1; 8 nucleotides match TRBD2. The V segment lost 4 bases and the J segment 6 bases; nucleotides outside the gene matches: 18. CDR3 length: 18 residues. Germline V gives CDR1 SGHDT, CDR2 YYEEEE. The CDR3 protein is CASSTYLAGVPLANEQFF. The CDR3 nucleotides are TGTGCCAGCAGCACATATCTAGCGGGCGTCCCCCTGGCCAATGAGCAGTTCTTC.

The V and J genes are TRBV7-9 and TRBJ1-5, with D unclear. From germline, CDR1 is SEHNR and CDR2 FQNEAQ (reference sequence). Trimming removed 5 bases from V and 7 bases from J, with 9 bases in between. This CDR3 spans 12 amino acids. CDR3 residues: CASSIEVQPQHF. As DNA, the CDR3 is TGTGCCAGCAGCATTGAGGTGCAGCCCCAGCATTTT.

This chain uses TRBV7-2 with TRBJ2-1; 9 bases are shared with TRBD2. The V and J ends lost 5 bases and 0 bases, in that order; junction bases with no gene match: 8. CDR1 and CDR2 from the germline V gene are SGHTA and FQGNSA. The CDR3 has 17 amino acids. The CDR3 sequence: CASSRGSTSGSYNEQFF. DNA of the CDR3: TGTGCCAGCAGCAGGGGATCGACTAGCGGCTCCTACAATGAGCAGTTCTTC.